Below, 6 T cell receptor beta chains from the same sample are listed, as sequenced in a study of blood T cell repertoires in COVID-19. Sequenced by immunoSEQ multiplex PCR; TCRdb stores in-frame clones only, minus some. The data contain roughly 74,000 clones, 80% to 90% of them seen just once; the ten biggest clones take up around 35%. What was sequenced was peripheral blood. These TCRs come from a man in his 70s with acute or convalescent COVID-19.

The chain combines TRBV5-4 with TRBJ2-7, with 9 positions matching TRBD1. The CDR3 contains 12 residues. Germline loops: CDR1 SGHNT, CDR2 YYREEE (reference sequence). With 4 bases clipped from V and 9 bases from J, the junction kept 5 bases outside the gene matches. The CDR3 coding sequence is TGTGCCAGCAGCCCGGACAGGGGATCGCAGTACTTC. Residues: CASSPDRGSQYF.

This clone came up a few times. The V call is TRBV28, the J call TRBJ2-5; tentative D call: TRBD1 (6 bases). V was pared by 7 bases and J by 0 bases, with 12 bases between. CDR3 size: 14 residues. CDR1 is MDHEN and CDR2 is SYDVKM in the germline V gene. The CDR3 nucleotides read TGTGCCAGCACCACAGGGTTATACCAAGAGACCCAGTACTTC. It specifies CASTTGLYQETQYF. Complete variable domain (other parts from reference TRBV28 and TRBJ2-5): DVKVTQSSRYLVKRTGEKVFLECVQDMDHENMFWYRQDPGLGLRLIYFSYDVKMKEKGDIPEGYSVSREKKERFSLILESASTNQTSMYLCASTTGLYQETQYFGPGTRLLVL.

In DNA, the CDR3 is TGTGCCAGCAGCCCGGGGGGGTACACTGAAGCTTTCTTT. Encoded protein: CASSPGGYTEAFF. The chain has TRBV7-3 and TRBJ1-1, with D perhaps TRBD1 (5 bases). The CDR3 loop spans 13 amino acids. V lost 5 bases to trimming and J lost 3 bases, with 10 bases between them. CDR1 and CDR2 (germline): SGHTA, FQGTGA.

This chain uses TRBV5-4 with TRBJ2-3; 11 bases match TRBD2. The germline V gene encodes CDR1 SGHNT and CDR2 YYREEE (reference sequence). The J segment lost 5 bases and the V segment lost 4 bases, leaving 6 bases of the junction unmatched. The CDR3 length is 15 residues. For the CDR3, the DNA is TGTGCCAGCAGCCAGTCCGGGACTAGCGGAGATACGCAGTATTTT. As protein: CASSQSGTSGDTQYF.

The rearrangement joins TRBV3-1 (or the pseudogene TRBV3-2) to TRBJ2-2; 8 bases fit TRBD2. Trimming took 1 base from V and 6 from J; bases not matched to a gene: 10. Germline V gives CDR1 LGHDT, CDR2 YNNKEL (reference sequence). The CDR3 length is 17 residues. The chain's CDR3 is CASSQGWAGGRAGELFF. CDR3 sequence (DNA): TGTGCCAGCAGCCAAGGGTGGGCGGGAGGAAGAGCCGGGGAGCTGTTTTTT.

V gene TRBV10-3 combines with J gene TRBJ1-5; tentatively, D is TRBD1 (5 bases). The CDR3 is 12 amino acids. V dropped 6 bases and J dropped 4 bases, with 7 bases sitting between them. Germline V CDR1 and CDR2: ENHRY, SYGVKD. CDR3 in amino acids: CAIRGGNQPQHF. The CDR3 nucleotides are TGTGCCATCAGGGGGGGGAATCAGCCCCAGCATTTT.